These T cell receptor beta chains were read from a single sample in a study of OX40 agonist ivuxolimab in advanced cancers. Produced via immunoSEQ multiplex PCR; TCRdb's table is partial and in-frame only. The table shows under 80,000 clones, with about 88% occurring only once. The source material was CD4+ or CD8+ T cells sorted from blood, sampled in a trial of the OX40 agonist ivuxolimab. Every receptor here comes from an adult with an advanced solid tumor such as melanoma, head and neck, liver or kidney cancer. Both conserved end residues are part of each CDR3. A D gene is named only where the DNA matches it firmly. Some rows have no size entry. The others give once, few or many, or a class for an expanded clone.

>TRBJ2-5|TRBV5-1|-|-
TGCGCCAGCAGCTTGGGGCGTGGTGCACAGTCACAAGAGACCCAGTACTTC
CASSLGRGAQSQETQYF
>TRBJ2-1|TRBV29-1|-|TRBD2
TGCAGCGTTGAAGGGCTAGCGGGAATCGCCTACAATGAGCAGTTCTTC
CSVEGLAGIAYNEQFF
>TRBJ2-7|TRBV10-2|-|TRBD1
TGCGCCAGCAGCCTAGGACAGGGGGCTAAGTACGAGCAGTACTTC
CASSLGQGAKYEQYF
>TRBJ2-1|TRBV27|once|TRBD2
TGTGCCAGCAGTTTCACAGCGGGAGGGCCGAATGAGCAGTTCTTC
CASSFTAGGPNEQFF
>TRBJ2-2|TRBV4-3|-|TRBD2
TGCGCCAGCAGCCCTGGCCTTCCGGGACTAGCGGGAGGGGGGCTGTTTTTT
CASSPGLPGLAGGGLFF
>TRBJ2-7|TRBV4-3|-|TRBD1
TGCGCCAGCAGCCAAGAAGAACGGACAGGCTACCAGCAGTACTTC
CASSQEERTGYQQYF
>TRBJ2-3|TRBV28|-|TRBD2
TGTGCCAGCAGCCAGCGGGAAAGCACAGATACGCAGTATTTT
CASSQRESTDTQYF
>TRBJ2-2|TRBV7-9|-|-
TGTGCCAGCAGCTTAGTGGGTCGGCAGAAAAACACCGGGGAGCTGTTTTTT
CASSLVGRQKNTGELFF
>TRBJ2-2|TRBV5-1|-|-
TGCGCCAGCAGCTTGACCGGGGTCACCGGGGAGCTGTTTTTT
CASSLTGVTGELFF
>TRBJ2-4|TRBV5-4|-|TRBD2
TGTGCCAGCAGCTTGGGACTAGCGGGAGTGGAGGCCAAAAACATTCAGTACTTC
CASSLGLAGVEAKNIQYF
>TRBJ2-2|TRBV11-3|-|TRBD2
TGTGCCAGCAGCGCGCGGGAGGGCCCTAACACCGGGGAGCTGTTTTTT
CASSAREGPNTGELFF
>TRBJ1-4|TRBV15|-|-
TGTGCCACCAGCAGAGATAGAGGTTCTGAAAAACTGTTTTTT
CATSRDRGSEKLFF
>TRBJ1-5|TRBV28|-|-
TGTGCCAGCAGCAGAGGAGGGCCCCAGCATTTT
CASSRGGPQHF
>TRBJ2-7|TRBV7-8|-|TRBD1
TGTGCCAGCAGCTTAGGACAGGGCGTTTCCTACGAGCAGTACTTC
CASSLGQGVSYEQYF
>TRBJ1-6|TRBV2|-|-
TGTGCCAGCAGTTTGGTGGAGGGAGACTCCTATAATTCACCCCTCCACTTT
CASSLVEGDSYNSPLHF
>TRBJ1-1|TRBV6-6|-|-
TGTGCCAGCAGTTACTCGACCATGAACACTGAAGCTTTCTTT
CASSYSTMNTEAFF
>TRBJ2-2|TRBV5-1|-|-
TGCGCCAGCAGCTTGGCGGCACAAGGGGAGCTGTTTTTT
CASSLAAQGELFF
>TRBJ2-3|TRBV28|-|TRBD1
TGTGCCAGCACCTGGACAGGGGGAAAAGATACGCAGTATTTT
CASTWTGGKDTQYF
>TRBJ2-1|TRBV13|-|-
TGTGCCACCCAGCTCACGGGTGAGCAGTTCTTC
CATQLTGEQFF
>TRBJ2-2|TRBV6-4|-|-
TGTGCCAGCAGTGACAAAAACACCGGGGAGCTGTTTTTT
CASSDKNTGELFF
>TRBJ2-6|TRBV13|-|TRBD2
TGTGCCACCGGGACTAGCGACTCTGGGGCCAACGTCCTGACTTTC
CATGTSDSGANVLTF
>TRBJ2-2|TRBV6-5|-|-
TGTGCCAGCACCCTAACGGCGACGAACACCGGGGAGCTGTTTTTT
CASTLTATNTGELFF
>TRBJ1-1|TRBV7-9|-|-
TGTGCCAGCAGCTTAGATCGCTTGGGGGTGGCTGAAGCTTTCTTT
CASSLDRLGVAEAFF
>TRBJ2-7|TRBV10-3|-|TRBD1
TGTGCCATCAGCCCGGGACAGGGGGCCTACGAGCAGTACTTC
CAISPGQGAYEQYF
>TRBJ2-2|TRBV28|-|TRBD2
TGTGCCAGCAGCCCGACTAGCGGGAGTCACGGGGAGCTGTTTTTT
CASSPTSGSHGELFF
>TRBJ2-1|TRBV28|-|-
TGTGCCAGCCCGGGACCCGAAGGGAATGAGCAGTTCTTC
CASPGPEGNEQFF
>TRBJ2-7|TRBV11-2|-|-
TGTGCCAGCAGCAACCGCTACGAGCAGTACTTC
CASSNRYEQYF
>TRBJ2-7|TRBV7-3|once|-
TGTGCCAGCAGCTTAGGGGCAACCTACGAGCAGTACTTC
CASSLGATYEQYF
>TRBJ1-5|TRBV7-9|-|-
TGTGCCAGCCAGAGTCAGGATAGGGATCAGCCCCAGCATTTT
CASQSQDRDQPQHF
>TRBJ2-7|TRBV11-2|-|TRBD1
TGTGCCAGCAGCCCGGCTCGGGACAGCACCTACGAGCAGTACTTC
CASSPARDSTYEQYF
>TRBJ2-3|TRBV30|-|-
TGTGCCTGGAGTCCGACCTCCACAGATACGCAGTATTTT
CAWSPTSTDTQYF
>TRBJ1-5|TRBV5-6|-|-
TGTGCCAGCAGCTTGACGGAAAGCAATCAGCCCCAGCATTTT
CASSLTESNQPQHF
>TRBJ2-7|TRBV7-6|-|-
TGTGCCAGCAGCCCCGAGGGCGCATCCTACGAGCAGTACTTC
CASSPEGASYEQYF
>TRBJ2-1|TRBV28|-|-
TGTGCCAGCAGTTTAACGGCCCGGGGTGAGCAGTTCTTC
CASSLTARGEQFF
>TRBJ2-1|TRBV20-1|-|-
TGCAGTGCTAGGGGACCGGAGGGGCAGTTCTTC
CSARGPEGQFF
>TRBJ2-1|TRBV11-3|-|-
TGTGCCAGCAGCTTAGACCTCATTTACAATGAGCAGTTCTTC
CASSLDLIYNEQFF
>TRBJ1-2|TRBV15|-|-
TGTGCCACCAGCGTCTCGGGCTATGGCTACACCTTC
CATSVSGYGYTF
>TRBJ2-7|TRBV27|-|-
TGTGCCAGCAGTTTATCTTGGACCCCTGAGTACGAGCAGTACTTC
CASSLSWTPEYEQYF
>TRBJ1-2|TRBV10-3|-|TRBD1
TGTGCCATCACCTTGGGACAGGGATCCTATGGCTACACCTTC
CAITLGQGSYGYTF
>TRBJ2-1|TRBV13|-|-
TGTGCCAGCAGCTTGGGCCCCAGCTCCTACAATGAGCAGTTCTTC
CASSLGPSSYNEQFF
>TRBJ2-5|TRBV6-5|-|-
TGTGCCACCTACGTCGGCGGGGCCCAAGAGACCCAGTACTTC
CATYVGGAQETQYF
>TRBJ2-7|TRBV25-1|-|-
TGTGCCAGCAAGCCTCGACAGGCGACGCCCTACGAGCAGTACTTC
CASKPRQATPYEQYF
>TRBJ2-2|TRBV28|-|TRBD2
TGTGCCAGCAGTCTGACTAGCGGGAGGGTAGTTGACACCGGGGAGCTGTTTTTT
CASSLTSGRVVDTGELFF